This T cell receptor (beta chain) emerged from a study of blood T cell repertoires in COVID-19. Study at large: Spain, Italy and the United States supplied samples that represented acute and convalescent COVID-19.

Individuals aged about 18 to 89 years were recruited from 24 US areas. Only in-frame clones appear in the TCRdb table, and some are missing; sequencing was by immunoSEQ multiplex PCR. This table has about 400,000 clones, roughly 87% appearing once. The germline gives CDR1 SGHRS, CDR2 YFSETQ. J lost 8 bases, V lost 5 bases, and 8 bases had no gene match. This CDR3 has 15 residues. The clonotype was recovered from a woman between 35 and 50 years old with acute COVID-19. Sequenced: PBMCs or T cells enriched from blood (not recorded which). This chain connects TRBV5-1 to TRBJ1-6, with 9 bases aligning to TRBD1. Here the CDR3 DNA reads TGCGCCAGCAGACTTGGGACAGGGCAGCATTCACCCCTCCACTTT. Amino acid sequence: CASRLGTGQHSPLHF.